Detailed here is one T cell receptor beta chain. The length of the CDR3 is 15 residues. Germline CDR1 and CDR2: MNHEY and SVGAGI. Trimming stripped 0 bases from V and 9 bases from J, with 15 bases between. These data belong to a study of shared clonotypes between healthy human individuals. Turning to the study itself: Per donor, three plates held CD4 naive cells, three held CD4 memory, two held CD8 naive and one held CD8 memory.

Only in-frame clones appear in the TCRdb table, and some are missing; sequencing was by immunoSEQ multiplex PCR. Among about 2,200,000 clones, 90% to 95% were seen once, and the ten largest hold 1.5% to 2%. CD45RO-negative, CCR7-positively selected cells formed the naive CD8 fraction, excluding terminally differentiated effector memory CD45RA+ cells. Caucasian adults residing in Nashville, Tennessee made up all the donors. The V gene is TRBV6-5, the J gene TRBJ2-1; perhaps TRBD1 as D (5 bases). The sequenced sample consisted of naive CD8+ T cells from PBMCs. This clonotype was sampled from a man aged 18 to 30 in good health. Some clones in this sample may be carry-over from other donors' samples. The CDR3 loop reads CASSYSRRAQGEQFF. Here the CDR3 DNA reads TGTGCCAGCAGTTACTCCCGCAGGGCACAAGGTGAGCAGTTCTTC.